This TCR beta chain emerged from a study of T cell responses to AZD1222 COVID-19 vaccine. Profiled with immunoSEQ multiplex PCR; TCRdb holds only in-frame clones, not every one. The sample lists under 140,000 clones; about 85% were seen once. Concerning this clone itself: The antigen is undetermined.

Study-level points and caveats: Clonal diversity may have been underestimated, and the donors were mostly white British, with more females than males.

The CDR3 has 13 residues. Trimming pared 7 bases from V and 0 bases from J, leaving 7 bases between. The source was peripheral blood, collected on day 0 of AZD1222 vaccination. The TCR comes from an adult in good health. The rearrangement links TRBV12-3 or TRBV12-4 to TRBJ1-5; D unclear. The DNA for the CDR3 is TGTGCCAGCACTCTATATAGCAATCAGCCCCAGCATTTT. Amino acid sequence: CASTLYSNQPQHF.